The rows below give T cell receptor beta chains drawn from one sample of a study of shared clonotypes between healthy human individuals. Using immunoSEQ multiplex PCR, the repertoire was profiled, and TCRdb retains in-frame clones only, with some absent. The table lists approximately 980,000 clones, about three quarters of them singletons. Sequencing input: memory CD4+ T cells sorted from blood. These receptors all come from a young man in good health. Each CDR3 is given with its conserved first and last residue. Clone size is not always given. Where it is, it says once, few, many or a class for expanded clones.

v_gene: TRBV4-2
j_gene: TRBJ2-3
abundance: .
CDR3aa: CASSQVRGSGVTDTQYF

v_gene: TRBV19
j_gene: TRBJ1-2
abundance: .
CDR3aa: CASSLPDRGLGYGYTF

v_gene: TRBV4-1
j_gene: TRBJ1-1
abundance: .
CDR3aa: CASSRSRVGEAFF

v_gene: TRBV11-3
j_gene: TRBJ2-7
abundance: .
CDR3aa: CASSQGASGDYEQYF

v_gene: TRBV7-2
j_gene: TRBJ2-3
abundance: .
CDR3aa: CASSIGGGRLDTQYF

v_gene: TRBV10-1
j_gene: TRBJ2-7
abundance: .
CDR3aa: CASSESGRVSEQYF

v_gene: TRBV5-1
j_gene: TRBJ2-7
abundance: .
CDR3aa: CASSLAGSYEQYF

v_gene: TRBV15
j_gene: TRBJ1-4
abundance: .
CDR3aa: CATSRGPANEKLFF

v_gene: TRBV10-3
j_gene: TRBJ1-3
abundance: .
CDR3aa: CAISTGPPGSGNTIYF

v_gene: TRBV5-1
j_gene: TRBJ2-7
abundance: .
CDR3aa: CASRLWTGSSYEQYF

v_gene: TRBV30
j_gene: TRBJ1-1
abundance: .
CDR3aa: CAWTGWRAEAFF

v_gene: TRBV6-1
j_gene: TRBJ1-2
abundance: .
CDR3aa: CASSPGPAGDVYTF

v_gene: TRBV7-2
j_gene: TRBJ1-6
abundance: many
CDR3aa: CASSFNRRDLHF

v_gene: TRBV30
j_gene: TRBJ2-3
abundance: .
CDR3aa: CAWSAWDRTDTQYF

v_gene: TRBV4-1
j_gene: TRBJ2-3
abundance: .
CDR3aa: CASSQDNGDDTQYF

v_gene: TRBV2
j_gene: TRBJ2-1
abundance: .
CDR3aa: CASNVAGGNNEQFF

v_gene: TRBV19
j_gene: TRBJ1-1
abundance: .
CDR3aa: CASSGTGTMNTEAFF

v_gene: TRBV2
j_gene: TRBJ1-4
abundance: .
CDR3aa: CACGTGVALGDEKLFF

v_gene: TRBV11-1
j_gene: TRBJ1-2
abundance: few
CDR3aa: CASSLDQVEGYTF

v_gene: TRBV18
j_gene: TRBJ2-1
abundance: .
CDR3aa: CASSLRTSGGTGYNEQFF

v_gene: TRBV7-2
j_gene: TRBJ2-2
abundance: .
CDR3aa: CASSLVRLAANTGELFF

v_gene: TRBV28
j_gene: TRBJ2-2
abundance: many
CDR3aa: CASSLVKGTGELFF

v_gene: TRBV5-1
j_gene: TRBJ2-4
abundance: .
CDR3aa: CASSLVGTESKNIQYF

v_gene: TRBV14
j_gene: TRBJ2-7
abundance: many
CDR3aa: CASSQVGLAGVARGEQYF

v_gene: TRBV6-5
j_gene: TRBJ2-5
abundance: .
CDR3aa: CASSRDRGETQYF

v_gene: TRBV7-8
j_gene: TRBJ2-7
abundance: .
CDR3aa: CASSSDSGEQYF

v_gene: TRBV6-6
j_gene: TRBJ2-7
abundance: .
CDR3aa: CASSYIRLGSSYEQYF

v_gene: TRBV7-3
j_gene: TRBJ2-7
abundance: .
CDR3aa: CASSPDPQGDAYF

v_gene: TRBV2
j_gene: TRBJ2-1
abundance: .
CDR3aa: CASIWRSGGSKNNEQFF

v_gene: TRBV18
j_gene: TRBJ2-1
abundance: .
CDR3aa: CASSLTVGRYNEQFF

v_gene: TRBV28
j_gene: TRBJ1-5
abundance: many
CDR3aa: CASSLDRYGNQPQHF

v_gene: TRBV27
j_gene: TRBJ1-1
abundance: .
CDR3aa: CASMMGAGSSMNTEAFF

v_gene: TRBV2
j_gene: TRBJ1-1
abundance: .
CDR3aa: CASSTRTVNTEAFF

v_gene: TRBV5-1
j_gene: TRBJ2-3
abundance: .
CDR3aa: CASSLLAGGAGTQYF

v_gene: TRBV18
j_gene: TRBJ2-1
abundance: .
CDR3aa: CASSPDLDNEQFF

v_gene: TRBV27
j_gene: TRBJ2-3
abundance: .
CDR3aa: CASARTSGRDTQYF

v_gene: TRBV7-2
j_gene: TRBJ1-2
abundance: .
CDR3aa: CASSSGISVGYTF

v_gene: TRBV28
j_gene: TRBJ2-4
abundance: .
CDR3aa: CASSLPRTHSGIQYF

v_gene: TRBV2
j_gene: TRBJ2-5
abundance: few
CDR3aa: CASSGGATSETQYF

v_gene: TRBV10-3
j_gene: TRBJ2-7
abundance: .
CDR3aa: CAISESGLTSSYEQYF

v_gene: TRBV5-4
j_gene: TRBJ2-7
abundance: .
CDR3aa: CASSVGQAYEQYF

v_gene: TRBV19
j_gene: TRBJ1-1
abundance: .
CDR3aa: CASSGDRATEAFF

v_gene: TRBV11-2
j_gene: TRBJ2-5
abundance: once
CDR3aa: CASSAGQLNGETQYF

v_gene: TRBV30
j_gene: TRBJ2-1
abundance: once
CDR3aa: CAWSAPGNSYNEQFF

v_gene: TRBV25-1
j_gene: TRBJ1-4
abundance: .
CDR3aa: CASSEFGRSTNEKLFF

v_gene: TRBV11-2
j_gene: TRBJ2-7
abundance: .
CDR3aa: CASSPGQPRSYEQYF

v_gene: TRBV19
j_gene: TRBJ1-3
abundance: once
CDR3aa: CASSSFTGASGNTIYF

v_gene: TRBV27
j_gene: TRBJ1-3
abundance: .
CDR3aa: CASSPRGGNTIYF

v_gene: TRBV5-4
j_gene: TRBJ2-3
abundance: few
CDR3aa: CASSSGLAGGRTDTQYF

v_gene: TRBV2
j_gene: TRBJ2-1
abundance: .
CDR3aa: CASSDQAGGPYEQFF

v_gene: TRBV2
j_gene: TRBJ2-3
abundance: .
CDR3aa: CASSDPQGPGITDTQYF

v_gene: TRBV27
j_gene: TRBJ2-7
abundance: once
CDR3aa: CASSSRGGSYEQYF

v_gene: TRBV10-3
j_gene: TRBJ1-4
abundance: .
CDR3aa: CAISPSGGTNEKLFF